The present TCR beta chain was sequenced within a study of T cells after yellow fever vaccination (dated by TCRdb to between 2017 and 2020). Background on the whole study: The SMART-Seq v4 Ultra Low Input RNA kit was used to prepare libraries from fractions with low cell numbers. Bulk TCR alpha and beta repertoires were sequenced longitudinally to track T-cell clones before and after primary and booster YFV17D yellow fever vaccination. Two healthy male donors made up the cohort, one aged 18 to 29 years and the other aged 30 to 40 years. Blood was collected at multiple timepoints before and after primary and secondary immunization, and bulk PBMC replicates and cell subsets were isolated. Broader findings and caveats from the paper: After the booster, most of the clones that had expanded following primary vaccination were detected again (roughly 96% of CD4 and around 87% of CD8), which suggests that memory was broadly maintained. Only a couple of donors were included in the study, so the extent to which the findings can be generalized is limited. The secondary T-cell response was found to be weaker but faster than the primary response, with a peak reached on day 5 rather than on day 15. Computational filtering was needed because FACS-sorted repertoires could contain abundant contaminating clonotypes from the bulk population. A small fraction of clonotypes appeared in both the CD4 and CD8 compartments, likely as a result of convergent recombination.

This clonotype occurred a few times. Its cognate antigen has yet to be identified. It has no much larger one-base neighbor in the sample; base qualities were not kept. From the cysteine up to the phenylalanine, the CDR3 has a length of 14 residues. Kept here is only the CDR3 DNA, which spans 42 bases and is read in frame from base 1. V and J are truncated by 6 bases and 1 base respectively, leaving an intervening sequence of 13 bases. The listed sequencing device is Illumina NovaSeq 6000. TCR cDNA was synthesized by 5'RACE template switching, which introduced a universal primer site and unique molecular identifiers. Priming of cDNA synthesis was performed from both the TCR alpha and TCR beta constant segments. Two PCR steps were used to amplify libraries, with sample barcodes and sequencing adapters being added in the second step. Sequencing of libraries was performed on Illumina HiSeq 2500 (2x100 bp) or NovaSeq (2x150 bp). The original methods were these. MIGEC was used to demultiplex reads and collapse the reads into UMI consensus sequences, and MiXCR was used for V(D)J alignment. Vaccine-responding clonotypes were identified with edgeR using replicate PBMC samples, with FDR below 0.01 and a log2 fold change above 5 up to day 15 being required. Each bulk clonotype was labeled CD4 or CD8 based on which sequenced repertoire, CD4 or CD8, contained the clonotype at higher abundance. The raw public reads went through TCRdb reprocessing: fastp at Q25, MiXCR clone calling, in-frame beta chains kept. CDR3 protein sequences are deduplicated, and each keeps its most common genes and DNA. The V and J calls were determined by TCRdb, not by the authors. The sample yields a few hundred thousand distinct CDR3 sequences; approximately 4% were counted once. The ten largest clonotypes hold 20% to 25% of the sample.

This specimen's treatment or condition label, interpreted: live attenuated yellow fever vaccine strain. At each blood-draw timepoint, two biological replicates of bulk PBMCs were obtained. A standard Ficoll-Paque protocol was used to isolate PBMCs from peripheral blood. TriZol was used to extract RNA from bulk PBMCs, CD4 and CD8 fractions, and dextramer-positive and dextramer-negative fractions. This sample comprised PBMCs, obtained 5 days after the yellow fever booster vaccination. The receptor chain draws on TRBV12-3 or TRBV12-4 and TRBJ2-7, with TRBD1 perhaps the D gene, on 6 matching bases. This TCR derives from a young man who received the YFV17D yellow fever vaccine. The CDR3 loop reads CASSSMGASYEQYF. The sequence in DNA is TGTGCCAGCAGCTCCATGGGGGCGTCCTACGAGCAGTACTTC.